The T cell receptor (beta chain) under discussion was sequenced for a study of CD8 T cells in Susac syndrome. Study summary: There were Susac syndrome patients who were therapy-naive at blood draw, others on corticosteroids, and others on intravenous immunoglobulin alone.

Sequencing of TCR beta drew on CD8+ and CD4+ T cells from blood. Reverse transcription used roughly 0.45 to 1 ug RNA and random hexamers. With immunoSEQ multiplex PCR, TCR beta CDR3 was amplified across 54 Vbeta and 13 Jbeta. TCRdb reanalysed the immunoSEQ multiplex PCR reads using MiXCR and keeps one entry per CDR3 protein. Of approximately 190,000 distinct CDR3 sequences listed, 95% are singletons. The CDR3 contains 10 residues. The germline CDR1 and CDR2 sequences are SGHTA and FQGNSA. V was trimmed by 5 bases and J by 7 bases, leaving 5 bases between them. This TCR derives from a human donor with Susac syndrome. The genes are TRBV7-2 and TRBJ2-5; the D is unclear. Input material: CD4+ T cells from PBMCs. CDR3 region: CASSAWTQYF. CDR3 sequence (DNA): TGTGCCAGCAGCGCCTGGACCCAGTACTTC.